Described below is a single TCR beta chain sequence and its context. The antigen remains undetermined. This sample is drawn from a study of blood T cells in healthy people across ages. Combining a sample-barcoded 5' primer with a J-beta primer mix, a second PCR ran for 7 to 11 cycles. Each of the samples gave a minimum of 2.5 million paired-end reads that contained CDR3. TCRdb reprocessed the 5' RACE reads with MiXCR, giving one entry per CDR3 protein. The data contain 1.4 million or so distinct CDR3 sequences, approximately 43% of them singletons. Germline values: CDR1 DFQATT, CDR2 SNEGSKA (reference sequence). Trimming stripped 2 bases from V and 1 base from J, with 18 bases between. The CDR3 is 17 amino acids. Study results and caveats: Roughly linear declines in TCR beta diversity per million T cells occurred with age.

Donor samples were obtained from healthy Caucasian individuals from Russia, aged about 6 to 95. The extraction recovered at least 5.5 micrograms of total RNA per sample. This TCR was sampled from a woman under 30 in good health. The source material was blood. The chain couples TRBV20-1 to TRBJ2-1; TRBD1 might be the D (6 bases). CDR3 bases: TGCAGTGCTAGACCCCACCAGGGGAGCCTTTCCTACAATGAGCAGTTCTTC. This gives the protein CSARPHQGSLSYNEQFF.